Listed here are 29 T cell receptor beta chains from one sample, sequenced in a study of graft-versus-host responses after intestinal transplantation. The repertoire was sequenced with immunoSEQ multiplex PCR; TCRdb's copy has only in-frame clones and lacks some. There are over 15,000 clones in the sample; over 75% occur only once, and about 1.9% lies in the top ten. The sequences come from PBMCs, collected 14 days after transplant. The receptors come from a human patient who received an intestinal transplant, so some T cells may come from the graft donor.

The V gene is TRBV7-9, the J gene TRBJ1-4; D remains unclear. V lost 0 bases to trimming and J lost 0 bases, with 8 bases between them. The CDR3 contains 16 residues. Germline CDR1 is SEHNR and CDR2 is FQNEAQ (reference sequence). In DNA form, the CDR3 reads TGTGCCAGCAGCTTAGCCACGTCCGCAACTAATGAAAAACTGTTTTTT. Translated, it gives CASSLATSATNEKLFF.

This clone was seen only once. DNA of the CDR3: TGTGCCAGCAGCTTATGGGCCGACAGGCCCTACGAGCAGTACTTC. It codes for CASSLWADRPYEQYF. The chain joins TRBV7-2 to TRBJ2-7; possible D gene TRBD1, 6 bases. The CDR3 contains 15 residues. V was pared by 2 bases and J by 2 bases, with 13 bases between. Germline loops: CDR1 SGHTA, CDR2 FQGNSA.

In its sample, this clone was seen a few times. The CDR3 is CASSLGRQHPGEQFF. Written as DNA, the CDR3 is TGTGCCAGCAGCTTAGGGAGACAGCATCCCGGGGAGCAGTTCTTC. V and J are TRBV7-2 and TRBJ2-1; D is perhaps TRBD1 (5 bases). Trimming took off 1 base at V and 10 bases at J, with 17 bases between the two ends. The CDR3 totals 15 residues. The germline gives CDR1 SGHTA, CDR2 FQGNSA.

V is TRBV19 and J is TRBJ1-5; 8 bases fit TRBD1. CDR1 is LNHDA and CDR2 is SQIVND in the germline V gene (reference sequence). Losses at the gene ends were 5 bases for V and 4 bases for J; bases not matched to a gene: 1. This CDR3 has 13 residues. The CDR3 sequence: CASSWDRNQPQHF. CDR3 bases: TGTGCCAGTAGTTGGGACAGGAATCAGCCCCAGCATTTT.

The J gene is TRBJ2-7, the V gene TRBV5-4; the match to TRBD2 covers 9 bases. The germline gives CDR1 SGHNT, CDR2 YYREEE (reference sequence). J gave up 3 bases and V 3 bases, and 10 bases lay outside the gene matches. CDR3 length equals 16 residues. CDR3 in DNA: TGTGCCAGCAGCTGGGGGGCGGGAGGGCCTCTCTACGAGCAGTACTTC. Residues: CASSWGAGGPLYEQYF.

This clone was counted a single time. This chain uses TRBV5-8 with TRBJ2-6; D is unclear. V was shortened by 0 bases and J by 0 bases, with 7 bases between the two germline ends. CDR3 length: 16 residues. Germline CDR1 and CDR2: SGHTS and YDEGEE. CDR3 sequence reads: CASSLVPGSGANVLTF. Here the CDR3 DNA reads TGTGCCAGCAGCTTGGTGCCAGGCTCTGGGGCCAACGTCCTGACTTTC.

The DNA for the CDR3 is TGCGCCAGCAGCCAAACCAGGGACAGCCAAGAGACCCAGTACTTC. Protein sequence: CASSQTRDSQETQYF. The chain combines TRBV4-1 with TRBJ2-5, with 7 bases fitting TRBD1. V shed 2 bases and J 1 base; nucleotides not matched to a gene: 4. The CDR3 has 15 amino acids. CDR1 MGHRA and CDR2 YSYEKL come from the germline V gene.

The V and J genes are TRBV7-9 and TRBJ1-5; D not certain. In germline, CDR1 is SEHNR, CDR2 FQNEAQ (reference sequence). This CDR3 has 12 amino acids. The V gene lost 3 bases and the J gene lost 4 bases, with 4 bases spanning the gap. The CDR3 nucleotides are TGTGCCAGCAGCTTGTGGAATCAGCCCCAGCATTTT. Protein: CASSLWNQPQHF.

The chain links TRBV5-1 to TRBJ2-3, with a possible D match to TRBD1 (5 bases). Deletions cut 2 bases from V and 4 bases from J, with 14 bases between. CDR3 size: 15 residues. CDR1 and CDR2 (germline): SGHRS, YFSETQ. As DNA, the CDR3 is TGCGCCAGCAGCTTTCAGGGAACTATTCCAGATACGCAGTATTTT. This codes for CASSFQGTIPDTQYF.

This clone is a singleton in its sample. The chain is built from TRBV7-6 and TRBJ1-2, with TRBD1 identical over 7 bases. The CDR3 extends over 16 amino acids. Germline CDR1 reads SGHVS; CDR2 reads FNYEAQ. Trimming took 1 base from V and 0 from J; bases not matched to a gene: 5. As DNA, the CDR3 is TGTGCCAGCAGCTTAGGACAGGGACCGACTAACTATGGCTACACCTTC. Protein product: CASSLGQGPTNYGYTF.

This clone was seen only once. The chain recombines TRBV19 with TRBJ2-7, with 10 nucleotides matching TRBD2. The CDR3 length is 16 residues. Germline trimming cut 2 bases from V and 3 bases from J; bases unmatched to any gene: 7. The germline V gene encodes CDR1 LNHDA and CDR2 SQIVND (reference sequence). The CDR3 loop is CASSISSGRTYYEQYF. The DNA of the CDR3 is TGTGCCAGTAGTATAAGTAGCGGGAGGACGTACTACGAGCAGTACTTC.

The CDR3 bases are TGTGCCAGCAGTGAAGCGCTCGGACTCGAGCAGTACTTC. Amino acids: CASSEALGLEQYF. The chain recombines TRBV6-1 with TRBJ2-7; D is possibly TRBD2 (5 bases). The CDR3 covers 13 residues. V was shortened by 0 bases and J by 6 bases, with 9 bases between the two germline ends. CDR1 is MNHNS and CDR2 is SASEGT in the germline V gene.

This CDR3 is CASSSRGGGTGELFF. As DNA, the CDR3 is TGTGCCAGCAGCTCGCGGGGGGGCGGCACCGGGGAGCTGTTTTTT. The chain links TRBV7-2 to TRBJ2-2; 9 nucleotides align to TRBD2. J was trimmed by 4 bases and V by 4 bases; bases with no gene match: 4. Germline V gene data show CDR1 as SGHTA and CDR2 as FQGNSA. The CDR3 consists of 15 residues. The full variable domain, in which reference TRBV7-2 and TRBJ2-2 provide the parts outside the CDR3, is GAGVSQSPSNKVTEKGKDVELRCDPISGHTALYWYRQSLGQGLEFLIYFQGNSAPDKSGLPSDRFSAERTGGSVSTLTIQRTQQEDSAVYLCASSSRGGGTGELFFGEGSRLTVL.

The genes are TRBV10-1 and TRBJ2-7; D may be TRBD1 or TRBD2 (5 bases each). The ends were cut back, 3 bases at V and 4 bases at J, with 16 bases in the middle. CDR1 is WNHNN and CDR2 is SYGVQD in the germline V gene (reference sequence). The CDR3 runs 15 residues. In DNA, the CDR3 is TGCGCCAGCAGTGAAGGCCGGGACCCTACTTACGAGCAGTACTTC. The encoded protein is CASSEGRDPTYEQYF.

The V gene is TRBV5-6, the J gene TRBJ2-7, with D perhaps TRBD2 (6 bases). Per the germline V gene, CDR1 is SGHDT and CDR2 is YYEEEE. This CDR3 spans 15 amino acids. V was cut by 0 bases and J by 0 bases, with 10 bases left in between. The CDR3 is CASSLGAGRSYEQYF. CDR3 in DNA: TGTGCCAGCAGCTTGGGGGCGGGGCGCTCCTACGAGCAGTACTTC. Drawing the rest from reference TRBV5-6 and TRBJ2-7, the complete variable domain is DAGVTQSPTHLIKTRGQQVTLRCSPKSGHDTVSWYQQALGQGPQFIFQYYEEEERQRGNFPDRFSGHQFPNYSSELNVNALLLGDSALYLCASSLGAGRSYEQYFGPGTRLTVT.

This sequence joins TRBV19 and TRBJ1-5; 11 nucleotides line up with TRBD1. The V gene's germline CDR1 is LNHDA and CDR2 SQIVND (reference sequence). This CDR3 is 14 amino acids long. Germline trimming cut 4 bases from V and 11 bases from J; bases unmatched to any gene: 7. CDR3 DNA sequence: TGTGCCAGTAGTACCGGACAGGGGGCTCCCTCCCAGCATTTT. Translated, it gives CASSTGQGAPSQHF.

This clone was observed a few times. The chain is built from TRBV6-1 and TRBJ2-5; TRBD1 aligns across 10 bases. The germline CDR1 and CDR2 sequences are MNHNS and SASEGT. The CDR3 runs 15 residues. V lost 5 bases and J lost 1; bases outside the gene matches: 4. The CDR3 loop reads CASSRDRGRQETQYF. CDR3 in DNA: TGTGCCAGCAGTAGAGACAGGGGGCGCCAAGAGACCCAGTACTTC.

The rearrangement joins TRBV1 to TRBJ1-5; the table calls TRBD1, which could not be checked here. TRBV1 is described as a pseudogene. The CDR3 length is 16 residues. The CDR3 protein is CTSSQDQSTGGQPQHF. The CDR3 DNA reads TGCACCAGCAGCCAAGATCAGTCGACAGGGGGACAGCCCCAGCATTTT.

The rearrangement uses TRBV6-5 and TRBJ1-5; weak D call: TRBD1 (6 bases). CDR3 length: 15 amino acids. With 2 bases removed from V and 3 bases from J, the gap between germline ends came to 11 bases. Germline V gene data show CDR1 as MNHEY and CDR2 as SVGAGI. CDR3 DNA: TGTGCCAGCAGTTACCCTGACAGGTACAATCAGCCCCAGCATTTT. Encoded protein: CASSYPDRYNQPQHF.

This chain connects TRBV7-9 to TRBJ1-4, with a weak D call TRBD1 (5 bases). Looked up from germline, CDR1 is SEHNR and CDR2 is FQNEAQ (reference sequence). There are 15 residues in the CDR3. V shed 2 bases and J shed 7 bases, with 14 bases lying between them. DNA of the CDR3: TGTGCCAGCAGCTTATCGGCAGGGACTTTTGAAAAACTGTTTTTT. This codes for CASSLSAGTFEKLFF.

V and J are TRBV21-1 and TRBJ1-5. TRBV21-1 is deemed a pseudogene. The CDR3 extends over 15 amino acids. The CDR3 spells CASSRLLEGFQPQHF. In DNA form, the CDR3 reads TGTGCCAGCAGCCGGCTCCTTGAGGGGTTCCAGCCCCAGCATTTT.

This chain uses TRBV30 with TRBJ2-3; maybe TRBD1 (5 bases). Trimming took off 2 bases at V and 0 bases at J, with 12 bases between the two ends. The CDR3 sequence is 15 residues long. Germline V gene lookup returns CDR1 GTSNPN and CDR2 SVGIG (reference sequence). The CDR3 region has the DNA TGTGCCTGGAGTCAGGAAAAGGGGAGCACAGATACGCAGTATTTT. Its translation is CAWSQEKGSTDTQYF.

The rearrangement uses TRBV11-2 and TRBJ2-1, with D maybe TRBD2 (5 bases). Germline assignment: CDR1 SGHAT and CDR2 FQNNGV. The CDR3 is 12 residues long. V lost 5 bases, J lost 10 bases, and 12 bases lay in between. Here the CDR3 reads CASSHPTGEQFF. CDR3 nucleotide sequence: TGTGCCAGCAGCCACCCTACGGGGGAGCAGTTCTTC. The variable domain in full, completed from reference TRBV11-2 and TRBJ2-1, reads EAGVAQSPRYKIIEKRQSVAFWCNPISGHATLYWYQQILGQGPKLLIQFQNNGVVDDSQLPKDRFSAERLKGVDSTLKIQPAKLEDSAVYLCASSHPTGEQFFGPGTRLTVL.

The chain recombines TRBV6-5 with TRBJ2-7; D not resolved. This CDR3 is 13 amino acids long. CDR1 is MNHEY, CDR2 SVGAGI, per germline. V lost 2 bases to trimming and J lost 0 bases, with 5 bases between them. CDR3 nucleotides: TGTGCCAGCAGTTACGACACCTCCTACGAGCAGTACTTC. Translated, it gives CASSYDTSYEQYF.

The V gene is TRBV7-7, the J gene TRBJ2-3; 11 bases fit TRBD2. With 5 bases clipped from V and 4 bases from J, the junction kept 5 bases outside the gene matches. The CDR3 runs to 15 residues. Germline CDR1 and CDR2: SSHAT and FNYEAQ (reference sequence). The CDR3 sequence is CASSPSGGSSDTQYF. The CDR3 region has the DNA TGTGCCAGCAGCCCTAGCGGGGGGTCATCAGATACGCAGTATTTT.

The rearrangement uses TRBV5-1 and TRBJ2-1, with no clear D. V shed 0 bases and J shed 5 bases, with 18 bases lying between them. Germline V gene data show CDR1 as SGHRS and CDR2 as YFSETQ. The length of the CDR3 is 17 residues. The CDR3 coding sequence is TGCGCCAGCAGCTTGGCCGGGTACGTTATCGAACACAATGAGCAGTTCTTC. Its translation: CASSLAGYVIEHNEQFF.

The rearrangement uses TRBV7-9 and TRBJ2-1; TRBD1 is a possible D gene (5 bases). Germline CDR1 SEHNR, CDR2 FQNEAQ (reference sequence). Trimming removed 5 bases at V and 10 bases at J, with 12 bases between. The CDR3 is 12 amino acids. The CDR3 bases are TGTGCCAGCAGCAAATCGAAGGGGGAGCAGTTCTTC. It yields the protein CASSKSKGEQFF.

This chain links TRBV5-8 with TRBJ2-7; 8 bases agree with TRBD2. V trimming: 1 base; J trimming: 3 bases; junction bases outside the gene matches: 6. CDR3 size: 15 residues. Germline CDR1 reads SGHTS; CDR2 reads YDEGEE. CDR3 sequence: CASSLLGGRRYEQYF. CDR3 nucleotide sequence: TGTGCCAGCAGCTTGTTGGGCGGGAGGCGCTACGAGCAGTACTTC.

The rearrangement joins TRBV28 to TRBJ2-7, with D perhaps assigned TRBD1 or TRBD2 (6 bases each). V was pared by 8 bases and J by 3 bases, with 29 bases between. Germline lookup yields CDR1 MDHEN and CDR2 SYDVKM. CDR3 length equals 18 residues. CDR3 protein: CASRPEGTLAPPLYEQYF. CDR3 nucleotides: TGTGCCAGCCGCCCGGAGGGGACACTAGCCCCGCCACTCTACGAGCAGTACTTC.